These 13 T cell receptor beta chains share one sample of origin, sequenced in a study of shared clonotypes between healthy human individuals. Produced via immunoSEQ multiplex PCR; TCRdb's table is partial and in-frame only. The profile shows over 750,000 clones, about 96% of them singletons. CD8 cells classed as naive were CD45RO-negative and positively selected for CCR7, excluding terminally differentiated effector memory CD45RA+ cells. Sample: naive CD8+ T cells sorted from blood. The source is a man aged 25-40 years in good health.

This clone has only one observation. This sequence joins TRBV2 and TRBJ1-5; D is possibly TRBD1 (5 bases). Trimming removed 7 bases from V and 0 bases from J, with 13 bases in between. The CDR3 covers 15 residues. Germline lookup yields CDR1 SNHLY and CDR2 FYNNEI. The CDR3 DNA sequence: TGTGCCAGCAATGGAGGGGAGAGTAGCAATCAGCCCCAGCATTTT. It is translated as CASNGGESSNQPQHF.

This chain uses TRBV14 with TRBJ2-2, with TRBD2 identical over 11 bases. The CDR3 is 17 residues long. V lost 4 bases and J lost 6; bases outside the gene matches: 10. Germline lookup yields CDR1 SGHDN and CDR2 FVKESK. In DNA form, the CDR3 reads TGTGCCAGCAGCCTGCCACTAGCGGGAGTACCGCCCGGGGAGCTGTTTTTT. Its translation: CASSLPLAGVPPGELFF.

The CDR3, as DNA: TGTGCCAGCAGCGAAGTAGTACGCACAGATACGCAGTATTTT. Its protein product is CASSEVVRTDTQYF. The genes are TRBV21-1 and TRBJ2-3; TRBD2, the table's D call, lacks a check against the DNA. TRBV21-1 counts as a pseudogene. This CDR3 comprises 14 residues.

The J gene is TRBJ2-3, the V gene TRBV27; 9 bases fit TRBD2. The V gene's germline CDR1 is MNHEY and CDR2 SMNVEV (reference sequence). The length of the CDR3 is 15 residues. The V gene end was trimmed by 6 bases and the J gene end by 1 base; junction bases not matched to a gene: 5. The CDR3 bases are TGTGCCAGCAGAAGACTAGCGGACGGCACAGATACGCAGTATTTT. It yields the protein CASRRLADGTDTQYF.

This chain uses TRBV10-1 with TRBJ2-1, with 10 positions matching TRBD2. This CDR3 is 16 amino acids long. The germline V gene has CDR1 WNHNN and CDR2 SYGVQD (reference sequence). Unmatched junction bases numbered 10, after V lost 6 bases and J lost 5 bases. Here the CDR3 DNA reads TGCGCCAGCAGCAACACATTAGCGGGAGGCAACAATGAGCAGTTCTTC. The encoded protein is CASSNTLAGGNNEQFF.

The rearrangement joins TRBV11-2 to TRBJ2-7; 7 nucleotides agree with TRBD2. CDR1 and CDR2 (germline): SGHAT, FQNNGV. This CDR3 contains 15 residues. Trimming removed 1 base from V and 5 bases from J; junction bases left unmatched: 8. CDR3 DNA sequence: TGTGCCAGCAGCTTAGTAGCGGGCGCGTCGGACGAGCAGTACTTC. Encoded protein: CASSLVAGASDEQYF.

CDR3 protein: CASSVGVSRVNYGYTF. The CDR3 coding sequence is TGTGCCAGCAGCGTAGGGGTCTCCCGCGTCAACTATGGCTACACCTTC. The rearrangement joins TRBV9 to TRBJ1-2; D uncertain. Germline-derived CDR1 and CDR2 are SGDLS and YYNGEE. This CDR3 comprises 16 residues. V was pared by 0 bases and J by 2 bases, with 14 bases between.

The rearrangement joins TRBV6-9 to TRBJ2-7, with D possibly matching TRBD2 (7 bases). Trimming shortened V by 4 bases and J by 1 base, and 11 bases separated the two germline ends. This CDR3 region has 14 residues. CDR1 and CDR2 from the germline V gene are MNHGY and SVAAGI. The CDR3 nucleotides are TGTGCCAGCAGTTTCGGGGGGCCTTCCTACGAGCAGTACTTC. It translates to CASSFGGPSYEQYF.

With regard to this clone: Other nucleotide sequences in the sample specify the same CDR3. The chain joins TRBV28 to TRBJ2-7; 8 nucleotides line up with TRBD1. J gave up 3 bases and V 3 bases, and 1 base lay outside the gene matches. Per the germline V gene, CDR1 is MDHEN and CDR2 is SYDVKM. The CDR3 extends over 13 amino acids. CDR3 coding DNA: TGTGCCAGCAGTTTGACAGGGGACTACGAGCAGTACTTC. It encodes CASSLTGDYEQYF.

This rearrangement joins TRBV7-2 to TRBJ2-7; 11 positions match TRBD2. With V trimmed by 0 bases and J by 2 bases, 0 bases remained unmatched. This CDR3 comprises 15 residues. Germline V gives CDR1 SGHTA, CDR2 FQGNSA. Written as DNA, the CDR3 is TGTGCCAGCAGCTTAGCACTAGCGGGGGCCTACGAGCAGTACTTC. It codes for CASSLALAGAYEQYF.

The genes are TRBV27 and TRBJ2-5; 10 nucleotides align to TRBD2. This CDR3 comprises 15 residues. Germline trimming cut 5 bases from V and 5 bases from J; bases unmatched to any gene: 8. CDR1 is MNHEY and CDR2 is SMNVEV in the germline V gene (reference sequence). CDR3 protein: CASSPAGGGQETQYF. CDR3 nucleotides: TGTGCCAGCAGTCCAGCGGGAGGGGGACAGGAGACCCAGTACTTC.

V is TRBV27 and J is TRBJ2-7; the D is unclear. CDR1 and CDR2 from the germline V gene are MNHEY and SMNVEV (reference sequence). V was clipped by 6 bases and J by 3 bases, with 9 bases between them. The CDR3 loop spans 12 amino acids. The CDR3 loop is CASSFTIYEQYF. The CDR3 coding sequence is TGTGCCAGCAGCTTTACCATCTACGAGCAGTACTTC.

The V gene is TRBV29-1, the J gene TRBJ1-4; 8 positions agree with TRBD1. This CDR3 spans 14 amino acids. Germline V lookup: CDR1 SQVTM, CDR2 ANQGSEA. The V and J ends lost 2 bases and 6 bases, in that order; junction bases with no gene match: 5. The CDR3: CSVELAGGDEKLFF. The CDR3 DNA sequence: TGCAGCGTTGAACTGGCAGGGGGCGATGAAAAACTGTTTTTT.